The 23 T cell receptor beta chains below all came from one sample that was sequenced in a study of cytomegalovirus exposure and HLA in healthy donors. Primers included in the PCR were 60 Vbeta and 13 Jbeta primers. Assay: immunoSEQ multiplex PCR; the TCRdb copy retains only in-frame clones and omits some. The sample has about 190,000 clones, roughly nine tenths seen once. Input material: PBMCs. The receptor source for this set is a boy younger than 10 in good health and CMV-seronegative.

V is TRBV5-4 and J is TRBJ1-2, with D perhaps TRBD1 (5 bases). V shed 4 bases and J shed 7 bases, with 11 bases lying between them. Germline lookup yields CDR1 SGHNT and CDR2 YYREEE (reference sequence). This CDR3 has 12 amino acids. The CDR3 here is CASSPGGGGYTF. CDR3 in DNA: TGTGCCAGCAGCCCCGGGGGGGGTGGCTACACCTTC.

The chain has TRBV9 and TRBJ2-1; TRBD1 matches 8 bases. Germline V gene sequence: CDR1 SGDLS, CDR2 YYNGEE. Trimming at V came to 3 bases and at J to 6 bases, leaving 8 bases not matched to a gene. The CDR3 consists of 15 residues. CDR3 coding DNA: TGTGCCAGCAGCGAGACGGGACAGGTTCTCAATGAGCAGTTCTTC. Its protein product is CASSETGQVLNEQFF.

This chain connects TRBV27 to TRBJ2-1; 10 nucleotides align to TRBD2. This CDR3 region has 16 residues. V shed 6 bases and J 2 bases; nucleotides not matched to a gene: 7. Germline CDR1 reads MNHEY; CDR2 reads SMNVEV (reference sequence). CDR3 coding DNA: TGTGCCAGCAGGATAACTAGCGGGAACGCCTACAATGAGCAGTTCTTC. It specifies CASRITSGNAYNEQFF.

V and J are TRBV28 and TRBJ2-5; D is perhaps TRBD2 (6 bases). The V end lost 8 bases, the J end lost 1 base, and 20 bases lay between the germline ends. This CDR3 comprises 16 residues. Germline V gene sequence: CDR1 MDHEN, CDR2 SYDVKM. CDR3 in DNA: TGTGCCAGCGCGTCGGCCGTGGGACTTCTCCAAGAGACCCAGTACTTC. It encodes CASASAVGLLQETQYF.

The chain employs TRBV2 and TRBJ1-5, with D hard to call. CDR1 SNHLY and CDR2 FYNNEI come from the germline V gene. V was shortened by 3 bases and J by 5 bases, with 8 bases between the two germline ends. The CDR3 sequence is 13 residues long. The CDR3 spells CASSEYRDQPQHF. The CDR3 nucleotides read TGTGCCAGCAGTGAGTACCGAGATCAGCCCCAGCATTTT.

The chain employs TRBV6-5 and TRBJ2-7; the D gene is possibly TRBD2 (6 bases). Germline CDR1 is MNHEY and CDR2 is SVGAGI. V shed 11 bases and J shed 3 bases, with 23 bases lying between them. CDR3 length: 15 amino acids. The CDR3 nucleotides read TGTGCCGGCGGCGGGACCCTACTCTTGTTCTACGAGCAGTACTTC. Amino acid sequence: CAGGGTLLLFYEQYF.

The rearrangement links TRBV5-1 to TRBJ2-7, with TRBD2 identical over 7 bases. Germline assignment: CDR1 SGHRS and CDR2 YFSETQ. V was clipped by 0 bases and J by 6 bases; unmatched bases: 6. The CDR3 is 14 amino acids. The CDR3 spells CASSLEPGRVEQYF. The CDR3 DNA reads TGCGCCAGCAGCTTGGAACCAGGGAGGGTCGAGCAGTACTTC. Supplemented by reference TRBV5-1 and TRBJ2-7, the full variable domain reads KAGVTQTPRYLIKTRGQQVTLSCSPISGHRSVSWYQQTPGQGLQFLFEYFSETQRNKGNFPGRFSGRQFSNSRSEMNVSTLELGDSALYLCASSLEPGRVEQYFGPGTRLTVT.

This clone was seen once. V is TRBV12-5 and J is TRBJ2-2; 8 bases are a match to TRBD1. With 0 bases clipped from V and 2 bases from J, the junction kept 11 bases outside the gene matches. Germline CDR1 is LGHNT and CDR2 is FRNRAP. CDR3 size: 19 residues. This chain's CDR3 is CASGLVGWTGIRNTGELFF. Here the CDR3 DNA reads TGTGCTAGTGGTTTGGTGGGGTGGACAGGGATTCGAAACACCGGGGAGCTGTTTTTT.

The rearrangement uses TRBV29-1 and TRBJ1-4, with D hard to call. CDR1 is SQVTM, CDR2 ANQGSEA, per germline. V lost 6 bases to trimming and J lost 7 bases, with 18 bases between them. This CDR3 spans 14 amino acids. The CDR3 DNA reads as TGCAGCGTGACCGAGACATGGTCCTTTGAAAAACTGTTTTTT. As protein: CSVTETWSFEKLFF.

V usage is TRBV7-9 and J usage is TRBJ2-1, with D unresolved. CDR1 SEHNR and CDR2 FQNEAQ come from the germline V gene (reference sequence). The length of the CDR3 is 13 residues. Between the trimmed V and J ends, which lost 5 bases and 0 bases, there was a span of 5 bases. This CDR3 reads CASSHSSYNEQFF. The DNA for the CDR3 is TGTGCCAGCAGCCACAGCTCCTACAATGAGCAGTTCTTC.

The rearrangement links TRBV5-1 to TRBJ2-1, with TRBD2 matching over 9 bases. J gave up 5 bases and V 0 bases, and 3 bases lay outside the gene matches. Per germline, CDR1 SGHRS and CDR2 YFSETQ. The CDR3 contains 15 residues. CDR3: CASSLGAGGDNEQFF. In nucleotides, the CDR3 is TGCGCCAGCAGCTTGGGAGCGGGAGGCGACAATGAGCAGTTCTTC.

The J gene is TRBJ2-7, the V gene TRBV2; TRBD1 agrees at 7 bases. In germline, CDR1 is SNHLY, CDR2 FYNNEI. This CDR3 is 13 amino acids long. After removal of 6 bases from V and 3 bases from J, the junction contained 5 bases not matched to a gene. As DNA, the CDR3 is TGTGCCAGCAGCGGACAGGTCGGCTACGAGCAGTACTTC. It encodes CASSGQVGYEQYF.

A few counts support this clone. The chain joins TRBV13 to TRBJ2-7, with 9 bases aligning to TRBD2. V was clipped by 2 bases and J by 6 bases; unmatched bases: 8. The CDR3 extends over 15 amino acids. The germline CDR1 and CDR2 sequences are PRHDT and FYEKMQ (reference sequence). CDR3 sequence reads: CASSLYSGSFGEQYF. The DNA for the CDR3 is TGTGCCAGCAGCTTATATAGCGGGAGTTTTGGCGAGCAGTACTTC.

V usage is TRBV15 and J usage is TRBJ2-2; no clear D. The germline CDR1 and CDR2 sequences are LNHNV and YYDKDF (reference sequence). The CDR3 consists of 17 residues. Trimming cost V 0 bases and J 3 bases, with 14 bases left between them. CDR3 sequence: CATSRDHLVPHTGELFF. The CDR3 region has the DNA TGTGCCACCAGCAGAGATCACCTAGTCCCGCACACCGGGGAGCTGTTTTTT.

V is TRBV30 and J is TRBJ1-2; D uncertain. The germline V gene encodes CDR1 GTSNPN and CDR2 SVGIG (reference sequence). The CDR3 is 12 residues long. Trimming removed 7 bases at V and 8 bases at J, with 17 bases between. The CDR3 is CASTMRPGGYTF. The DNA for the CDR3 is TGTGCCTCAACAATGCGACCGGGAGGCTACACCTTC.

The sample holds one count of this clone. The J gene is TRBJ2-7, the V gene TRBV4-2; 15 nucleotides line up with TRBD2. The V and J ends lost 1 base and 2 bases, in that order; junction bases with no gene match: 6. The CDR3 loop spans 18 amino acids. Germline V gene data show CDR1 as LGHNA and CDR2 as YNFKEQ. In DNA, the CDR3 is TGTGCCAGCAGCCAAGTAGGGACTAGCGGGAGGTCCCCCTACGAGCAGTACTTC. Translation: CASSQVGTSGRSPYEQYF.

This rearrangement joins TRBV7-2 to TRBJ2-1; TRBD2 is a possible D gene (5 bases). Looked up from germline, CDR1 is SGHTA and CDR2 is FQGNSA. V lost 5 bases, J lost 2 bases, and 10 bases lay in between. The CDR3 has 14 amino acids. Here the CDR3 DNA reads TGTGCCAGCAGCCTGTCCGGGACCTACAATGAGCAGTTCTTC. This encodes CASSLSGTYNEQFF. Full variable domain (outside the CDR3, taken from reference TRBV7-2 and TRBJ2-1): GAGVSQSPSNKVTEKGKDVELRCDPISGHTALYWYRQSLGQGLEFLIYFQGNSAPDKSGLPSDRFSAERTGGSVSTLTIQRTQQEDSAVYLCASSLSGTYNEQFFGPGTRLTVL.

This chain uses TRBV10-3 with TRBJ2-7; TRBD1 agrees at 7 bases. V shed 6 bases and J 5 bases; nucleotides not matched to a gene: 7. This CDR3 has 13 residues. Germline V lookup: CDR1 ENHRY, CDR2 SYGVKD. The CDR3 DNA sequence: TGTGCCATCAGGGGGCAGGGGGACGACGAGCAGTACTTC. Encoded protein: CAIRGQGDDEQYF.

The chain joins TRBV6-1 to TRBJ2-3; D unresolved. Germline CDR1 MNHNS, CDR2 SASEGT. Trimming took off 7 bases at V and 4 bases at J, with 6 bases between the two ends. This CDR3 comprises 11 residues. The CDR3 DNA is TGTGCCAGCACTAGAGCAGATACGCAGTATTTT. Protein sequence: CASTRADTQYF.

This clone has a handful of counts. The rearrangement links TRBV7-9 to TRBJ1-1; D is possibly TRBD1 (6 bases). The CDR3 is 13 amino acids. Germline V CDR1 and CDR2: SEHNR, FQNEAQ (reference sequence). V shed 2 bases and J shed 7 bases, with 11 bases lying between them. The CDR3 region is CASSLQGTYEAFF. Here the CDR3 DNA reads TGTGCCAGCAGCTTACAGGGGACCTATGAAGCTTTCTTT.

This clone has a handful of counts. The chain recombines TRBV5-4 with TRBJ1-2; the D gene is possibly TRBD1 (6 bases). This CDR3 has 19 residues. The V gene's germline CDR1 is SGHNT and CDR2 YYREEE (reference sequence). Trimming stripped 1 base from V and 8 bases from J, with 30 bases between. The CDR3 bases are TGTGCCAGCAGCTTGCCTCCGGTTTGGCAGGGGCTCCCAACGACGGGCTACACCTTC. Protein product: CASSLPPVWQGLPTTGYTF.

On this clone itself: Other DNA sequences in this specimen translate into the identical CDR3. The rearrangement links TRBV19 to TRBJ2-7; TRBD2 is a possible D gene (5 bases). Per germline, CDR1 LNHDA and CDR2 SQIVND (reference sequence). Trimming stripped 5 bases from V and 4 bases from J, with 9 bases between. The CDR3 consists of 12 residues. CDR3 region: CASSPSGYEQYF. Here the CDR3 DNA reads TGTGCCAGTAGTCCCTCGGGGTACGAGCAGTACTTC.

This clone was recorded a few times. The rearrangement joins TRBV5-1 to TRBJ2-1; 9 bases are a match to TRBD2. In germline, CDR1 is SGHRS, CDR2 YFSETQ. The CDR3 has 14 amino acids. Trimming removed 7 bases from V and 8 bases from J; junction bases left unmatched: 10. The CDR3 region is CASLAGERRDEQFF. The CDR3 DNA follows: TGCGCCAGCTTAGCGGGAGAGAGGCGCGATGAGCAGTTCTTC.